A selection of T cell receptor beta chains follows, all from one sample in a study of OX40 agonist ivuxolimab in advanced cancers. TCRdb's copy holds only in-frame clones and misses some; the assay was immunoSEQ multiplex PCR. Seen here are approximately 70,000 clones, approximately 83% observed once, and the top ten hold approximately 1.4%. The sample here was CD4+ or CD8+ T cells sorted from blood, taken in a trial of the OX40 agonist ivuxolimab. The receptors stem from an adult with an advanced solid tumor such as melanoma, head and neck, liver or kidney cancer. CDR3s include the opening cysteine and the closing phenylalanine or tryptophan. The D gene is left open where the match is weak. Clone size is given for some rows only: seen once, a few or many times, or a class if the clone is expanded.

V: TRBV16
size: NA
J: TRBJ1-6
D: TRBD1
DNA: TGTGCCAGCACCGCCTCCGGGACAGGGGATAATTCACCCCTCCACTTT
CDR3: CASTASGTGDNSPLHF

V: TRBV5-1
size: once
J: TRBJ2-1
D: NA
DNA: TGCGCCAGCAGCCCAGGGGTAAGCTCCTACAATGAGCAGTTCTTC
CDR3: CASSPGVSSYNEQFF

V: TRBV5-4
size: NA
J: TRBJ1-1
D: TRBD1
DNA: TGTGCAGGATACGACAGGGGGAGCGCTGAAGCTTTCTTT
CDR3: CAGYDRGSAEAFF

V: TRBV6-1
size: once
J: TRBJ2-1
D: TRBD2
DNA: TGTGCCAGCAGACGCGGACTAGCGAAGGAGCAGTTCTTC
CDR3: CASRRGLAKEQFF

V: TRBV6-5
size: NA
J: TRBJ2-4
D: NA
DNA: TGTGCCAGCAGTTCAATCCTAACCAAAAACATTCAGTACTTC
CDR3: CASSSILTKNIQYF

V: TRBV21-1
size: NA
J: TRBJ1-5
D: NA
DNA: TGTGCCAGCAGGCTACGACAGTGGTCCCATCATCAGCCCCAGCATTTT
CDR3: CASRLRQWSHHQPQHF

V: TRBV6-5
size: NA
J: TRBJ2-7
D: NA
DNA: TGTGCCAGCAAGGGAGCCTACGAGCAGTACTTC
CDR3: CASKGAYEQYF

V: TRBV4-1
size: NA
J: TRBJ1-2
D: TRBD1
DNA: TGCGCCAGCAGCCACCACCTCAGCAGGGGGCCTACTGGCTACACCTTC
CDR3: CASSHHLSRGPTGYTF

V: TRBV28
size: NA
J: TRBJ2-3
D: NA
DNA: TGTGCCGGCAGTTCGCGGGGTTTTTCCTCCGATACGCAGTATTTT
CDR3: CAGSSRGFSSDTQYF

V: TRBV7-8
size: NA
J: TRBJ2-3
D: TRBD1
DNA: TGTGCCAGCAGGCCGAGACAGGGCAGTCTCACAGATACGCAGTATTTT
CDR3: CASRPRQGSLTDTQYF

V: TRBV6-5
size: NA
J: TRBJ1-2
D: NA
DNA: TGTGCCAGCAGCCTGTCTCCCAAAAACTATGGCTACACCTTC
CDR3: CASSLSPKNYGYTF

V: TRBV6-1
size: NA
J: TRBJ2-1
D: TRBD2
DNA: TGTGCCAGCAGCAATGCGGGGGGACAGTTCTTC
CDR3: CASSNAGGQFF

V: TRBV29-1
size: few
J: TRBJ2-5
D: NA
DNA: TGCAGCGTTGACCCCAGGAAACAAGAGACCCAGTACTTC
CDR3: CSVDPRKQETQYF

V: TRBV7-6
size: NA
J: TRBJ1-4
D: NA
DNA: TGTGCCAGCAGCACCAGGGCCTCTAATGAAAAACTGTTTTTT
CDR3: CASSTRASNEKLFF

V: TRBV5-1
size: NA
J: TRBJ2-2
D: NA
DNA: TGCGCCAGCAGCCTAACAGCGGCTACCGGGGAGCTGTTTTTT
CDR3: CASSLTAATGELFF

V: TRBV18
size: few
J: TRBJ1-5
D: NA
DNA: TGTGCCAGCTCACCCCGGGGGGGGTCCGTACAGCCCCAGCATTTT
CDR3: CASSPRGGSVQPQHF

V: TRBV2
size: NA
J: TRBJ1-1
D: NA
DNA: TGTGCCAGCAGTGACGGGGGGAGGGGCAACACTGAAGCTTTCTTT
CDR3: CASSDGGRGNTEAFF

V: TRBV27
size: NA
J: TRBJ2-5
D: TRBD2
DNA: TGTGCCAGCAGTCCGGGACTAAGTGAGACCCAGTACTTC
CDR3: CASSPGLSETQYF

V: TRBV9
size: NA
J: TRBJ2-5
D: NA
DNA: TGTGCCAGCAGCGTAGAACTGGAGTTCACAGAGACCCAGTACTTC
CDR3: CASSVELEFTETQYF

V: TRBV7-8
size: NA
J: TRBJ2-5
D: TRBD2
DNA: TGTGCCAGCAGCTTAGTCGGGAGCGGGGGGTACCAAGAGACCCAGTACTTC
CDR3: CASSLVGSGGYQETQYF

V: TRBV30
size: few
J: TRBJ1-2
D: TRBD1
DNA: TGTGCCTGGAGTGTACGGACAGGAAGCAGGAGAGGCTACACCTTC
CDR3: CAWSVRTGSRRGYTF

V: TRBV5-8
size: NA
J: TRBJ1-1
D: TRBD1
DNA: TGTGCCAGCAGCTTGGGGACAGGGGTTATTTCTGGCACTGAAGCTTTCTTT
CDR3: CASSLGTGVISGTEAFF

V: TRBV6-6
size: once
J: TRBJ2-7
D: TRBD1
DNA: TGTGCCAGCAGAACGGGACAGGGAGCGTACGAGCAGTACTTC
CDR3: CASRTGQGAYEQYF

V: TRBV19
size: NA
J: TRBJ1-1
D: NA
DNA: TGTGCCAGTAGTATCGCTTGGGGGGTCACTGAAGCTTTCTTT
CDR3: CASSIAWGVTEAFF

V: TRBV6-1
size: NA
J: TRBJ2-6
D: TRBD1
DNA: TGTGCCAGCAGGAGACAGGGGTCTGGGGCCAACGTCCTGACTTTC
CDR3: CASRRQGSGANVLTF

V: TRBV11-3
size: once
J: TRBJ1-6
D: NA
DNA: TGTGCCAGCAGCTTAGTGGAGGGCTCACCCCTCCACTTT
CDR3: CASSLVEGSPLHF

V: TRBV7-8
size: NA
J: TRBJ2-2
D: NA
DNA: TGTGCCAGCAGCTTTGCGGCGGGCACCGGGGAGCTGTTTTTT
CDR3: CASSFAAGTGELFF

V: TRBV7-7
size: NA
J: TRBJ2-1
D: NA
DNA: TGTGCCAGCAGCTTAACACAGAGCTCCTACAATGAGCAGTTCTTC
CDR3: CASSLTQSSYNEQFF

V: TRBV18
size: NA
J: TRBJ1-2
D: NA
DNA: TGTGCCAGCTCACCGGAGCGGCAACCTTTCTATGGCTACACCTTC
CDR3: CASSPERQPFYGYTF

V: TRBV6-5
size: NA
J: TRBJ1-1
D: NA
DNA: TGTGCCAGCAGTCCCGACAGGACCCTGAAGGCTTTCTTT
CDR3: CASSPDRTLKAFF

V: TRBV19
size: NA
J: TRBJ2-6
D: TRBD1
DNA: TGTGCCAGTAGTATGACAGGGCAAAAGGGTTCTGGGGCCAACGTCCTGACTTTC
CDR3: CASSMTGQKGSGANVLTF

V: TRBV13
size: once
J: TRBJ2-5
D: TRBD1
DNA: TGTGCCAGCAGCCCCCGTCCCGGGACAGGGGAAGAGACCCAGTACTTC
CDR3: CASSPRPGTGEETQYF

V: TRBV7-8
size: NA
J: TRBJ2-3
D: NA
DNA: TGTGCCAGCAGCTTAGAACTAGGGTCGGCAGATACGCAGTATTTT
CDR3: CASSLELGSADTQYF

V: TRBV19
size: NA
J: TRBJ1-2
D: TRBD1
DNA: TGTGCCAGTAGTACCCCGTCAGGGGGCGCTGACTATGGCTACACCTTC
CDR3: CASSTPSGGADYGYTF

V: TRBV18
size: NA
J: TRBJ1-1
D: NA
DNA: TGTGCCAGCTCACCAGCCCAAAACACTGAAGCTTTCTTT
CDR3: CASSPAQNTEAFF

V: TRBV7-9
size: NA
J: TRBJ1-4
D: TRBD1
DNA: TGTGCCAGCAGCCCAACGGGACAGGAAAATGAAAAACTGTTTTTT
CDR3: CASSPTGQENEKLFF

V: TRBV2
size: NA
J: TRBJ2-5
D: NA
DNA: TGTGCCAGCAGTAATCAGCAAACCCAGTACTTC
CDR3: CASSNQQTQYF

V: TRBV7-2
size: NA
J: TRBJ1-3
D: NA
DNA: TGTGCCAGCAGCTTAAGCCAGGGGCTAAACACCATATATTTT
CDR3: CASSLSQGLNTIYF

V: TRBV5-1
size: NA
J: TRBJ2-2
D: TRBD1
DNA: TGCGCCAGCAGCTTGTTCTTGTCGACAGGGAACGACGGGGAGCTGTTTTTT
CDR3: CASSLFLSTGNDGELFF

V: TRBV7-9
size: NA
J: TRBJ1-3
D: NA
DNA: TGTGCCAGCAGCCTTTCGGACTCTGGAAACACCATATATTTT
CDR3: CASSLSDSGNTIYF

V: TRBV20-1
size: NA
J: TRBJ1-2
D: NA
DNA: TGCAGTGCTTGGGGGGGCTTCGGCTACACCTTC
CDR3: CSAWGGFGYTF

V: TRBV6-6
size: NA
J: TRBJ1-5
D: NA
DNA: TGTGCCACCAACGAGGACCATAGCAATCAGCCCCAGCATTTT
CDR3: CATNEDHSNQPQHF

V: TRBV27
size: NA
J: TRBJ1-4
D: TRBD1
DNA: TGTGCCAGCAGTTTGGGCGGACAGGGGGTTTGGGAAAAACTGTTTTTT
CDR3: CASSLGGQGVWEKLFF

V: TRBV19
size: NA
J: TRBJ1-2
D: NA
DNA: TGTGCCAGTAGTATACGTACAGGGCTACTCTATGGCTACACCTTC
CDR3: CASSIRTGLLYGYTF

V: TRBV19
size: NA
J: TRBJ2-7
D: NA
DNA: TGTGCCAGTAGTATTCGGCAGAGCTCCTACGAGCAGTACTTC
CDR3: CASSIRQSSYEQYF

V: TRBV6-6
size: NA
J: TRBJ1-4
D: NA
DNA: TGTGCCAGCAGTTCCCCCGACAGACGAAGTAATGAAAAACTGTTTTTT
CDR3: CASSSPDRRSNEKLFF